Each of the 7 T cell receptor beta chains below was sequenced from the same sample in a study of T-cell reconstitution after alpha-beta-depleted transplantation in children. Preparing the TCRbeta library involved the use of unique molecular identifiers. TCRdb analysed the PCR reads with MiXCR anew, one entry per CDR3 protein. The table lists 130,000 or so distinct CDR3 sequences, around 9.8% of them singletons. The sample was PBMCs, mostly from graft donor cells, taken 180 days after TCRalphabeta/CD19-depleted stem cell transplant. The receptors stem from a girl less than two years old who had a stem cell transplant for combined immunodeficiency, so the T cells may come from the graft donor.

The rearrangement joins TRBV6-1 to TRBJ2-2; 7 bases agree with TRBD1. V was pared by 4 bases and J by 5 bases, with 4 bases of the junction left unmatched. This CDR3 comprises 14 residues. CDR1 is MNHNS and CDR2 is SASEGT in the germline V gene. In DNA, the CDR3 is TGTGCCAGCAGTGGAAGGGGGCTTACCGGGGAGCTGTTTTTT. Protein: CASSGRGLTGELFF.

V gene TRBV7-2 combines with J gene TRBJ2-1; D is perhaps TRBD2 (5 bases). V lost 1 base and J lost 2, with 12 bases in between. This CDR3 region has 16 residues. From germline, CDR1 is SGHTA and CDR2 FQGNSA. CDR3 sequence: CASSLEGSTPYNEQFF. In DNA, the CDR3 is TGTGCCAGCAGCTTAGAAGGGAGTACCCCCTACAATGAGCAGTTCTTC.

The rearrangement joins TRBV11-2 to TRBJ2-7; D call uncertain. This CDR3 is built from 15 residues. Looked up from germline, CDR1 is SGHAT and CDR2 is FQNNGV. Trimming left V 0 bases short and J 5 bases short, with 14 bases between. Written as DNA, the CDR3 is TGTGCCAGCAGCTTAGACGGCAGCCTTACCCACGAGCAGTACTTC. Its protein product is CASSLDGSLTHEQYF.

The sample holds many counts of this clonotype. This chain links TRBV11-2 with TRBJ2-2; maybe TRBD2 (6 bases). Trimming took off 3 bases at V and 4 bases at J, with 6 bases between the two ends. The CDR3 has 13 residues. Germline V gene lookup returns CDR1 SGHAT and CDR2 FQNNGV. CDR3 DNA: TGTGCCAGCAGCTTGGGGGGCACCGGGGAGCTGTTTTTT. This sequence encodes CASSLGGTGELFF. The whole variable domain, filled in from reference TRBV11-2 and TRBJ2-2, reads EAGVAQSPRYKIIEKRQSVAFWCNPISGHATLYWYQQILGQGPKLLIQFQNNGVVDDSQLPKDRFSAERLKGVDSTLKIQPAKLEDSAVYLCASSLGGTGELFFGEGSRLTVL.

This clonotype was picked up a small number of times. The chain uses TRBV4-3 and TRBJ2-7, with D possibly being TRBD1 (6 bases). There are 19 residues in the CDR3. The V end lost 2 bases, the J end lost 5 bases, and 28 bases lay between the germline ends. Germline V gene lookup returns CDR1 LGHNA and CDR2 YSLEER. CDR3 bases: TGCGCCAGCAGCCAAAAGGTCTCGGGGATTAGGGGGTTGGAGAACGAGCAGTACTTC. Protein: CASSQKVSGIRGLENEQYF.

This clonotype showed up just a few times. This chain uses TRBV30 with TRBJ1-5; 8 bases map to TRBD1. Trimming removed 5 bases from V and 4 bases from J; junction bases left unmatched: 10. Germline V gene sequence: CDR1 GTSNPN, CDR2 SVGIG (reference sequence). This CDR3 has 15 amino acids. The CDR3 is CAWSKGTGLNQPQHF. CDR3 nucleotide sequence: TGTGCCTGGTCAAAGGGGACAGGCCTAAATCAGCCCCAGCATTTT.

For this clonotype: This may be a read error: a much more frequent sequence differs by one nucleotide. The chain is built from TRBV14 and TRBJ2-7; 14 bases map to TRBD2. The CDR3 totals 15 residues. Trimming at V came to 4 bases and at J to 7 bases, leaving 6 bases not matched to a gene. Germline V CDR1 and CDR2: SGHDN, FVKESK. The CDR3: CASSRTRLAGGEQYF. The CDR3 DNA reads TGTGCCAGCAGCCGCACGAGACTAGCGGGAGGGGAGCAGTACTTC.